The 13 T cell receptor beta chains given below trace back to one sample, sequenced in a study of Graves' ophthalmopathy and Graves' hyperthyroidism. Amplification of TCR beta CDR3 regions used RNA transcripts. First-round RT-PCR employed HTBI primers, with a second-round multiplex PCR after it. One entry per CDR3 protein, called by TCRdb with MiXCR from the multiplex PCR reads. Of approximately 640,000 distinct CDR3 sequences listed, roughly 39% are singletons. The source material was peripheral blood. Source of these receptors: an adult man with Graves' ophthalmopathy.

This clonotype was recorded a few times. The chain carries TRBV5-8 and TRBJ1-2; D may be TRBD1 (5 bases). CDR1 is SGHTS and CDR2 is YDEGEE in the germline V gene. The CDR3 is made up of 14 amino acids. V lost 1 base to trimming and J lost 4 bases, with 11 bases between them. Here the CDR3 DNA reads TGTGCCAGCAGCTTGTTTGCAGGGAGCTATGGCTACACCTTC. It translates to CASSLFAGSYGYTF. Full variable domain (remainder filled in from reference TRBV5-8 and TRBJ1-2): EAGVTQSPTHLIKTRGQQATLRCSPISGHTSVYWYQQALGLGLQFLLWYDEGEERNRGNFPPRFSGRQFPNYSSELNVNALELEDSALYLCASSLFAGSYGYTFGSGTRLTVV.

As regards this clonotype: Mismatch with germline at one junction end may stem from a read error. The chain is built from TRBV7-8 and TRBJ2-7; 11 bases fit TRBD2. Germline V gene lookup returns CDR1 SGHVS and CDR2 FQNEAQ. CDR3 length: 17 residues. Here the CDR3 DNA reads TGCGCCAGCAGCCCCGAGCTAGCGGGGGGCCGCCTTGACGAGCTGTACTTC. Translating it yields CASSPELAGGRLDELYF.

This clonotype has at least ten counts. The chain is built from TRBV7-6 and TRBJ2-7, with 7 nucleotides matching TRBD1. Looked up from germline, CDR1 is SGHVS and CDR2 is FNYEAQ. V lost 4 bases and J lost 0; bases outside the gene matches: 3. The CDR3 has 14 amino acids. The CDR3 DNA reads TGTGCCAGCAGCTCGACAGGGCTCTCCTACGAGCAGTACTTC. Translating it yields CASSSTGLSYEQYF.

This clonotype was counted ten times or more. The rearrangement joins TRBV10-3 to TRBJ1-2; 10 bases map to TRBD1. Germline assignment: CDR1 ENHRY and CDR2 SYGVKD. The CDR3 has 14 amino acids. Trimming at V came to 8 bases and at J to 4 bases, leaving 7 bases not matched to a gene. The CDR3 here is CAIHPGQGSYGYTF. The CDR3 region has the DNA TGTGCCATCCACCCGGGACAGGGGAGCTATGGCTACACCTTC.

The chain has TRBV10-3 and TRBJ1-1; no clear D gene. Germline CDR1 is ENHRY and CDR2 is SYGVKD. This CDR3 spans 12 amino acids. The V end lost 2 bases, the J end lost 5 bases, and 6 bases lay between the germline ends. As DNA, the CDR3 is TGTGCCATCAGTGAGCTGGGTACTGAAGCTTTCTTT. Amino acid sequence: CAISELGTEAFF.

At least ten counts were recorded for this clonotype. The chain recombines TRBV7-8 with TRBJ1-1, with D unresolved. Trimming shortened V by 5 bases and J by 5 bases, and 12 bases separated the two germline ends. This CDR3 comprises 13 residues. Per germline, CDR1 SGHVS and CDR2 FQNEAQ. The CDR3 nucleotides read TGTGCCAGCAGCGAAGGAAGCGGGACTGAAGCTTTCTTT. Translated, it gives CASSEGSGTEAFF.

This sequence joins TRBV6-4 and TRBJ1-4, with TRBD1 as a possible D gene (6 bases). The CDR3 length is 13 residues. V was cut by 7 bases and J by 7 bases, with 13 bases left in between. Germline CDR1 reads MRHNA; CDR2 reads SNTAGT. This chain's CDR3 is CASIRGIGEKLFF. In nucleotides, the CDR3 is TGTGCCAGCATCAGGGGAATCGGTGAAAAACTGTTTTTT.

This rearrangement joins TRBV25-1 to TRBJ1-2; 7 nucleotides align to TRBD1. CDR1 is MGHDK, CDR2 SYGVNS, per germline. V shed 5 bases, J shed 4 bases, and the junction held 13 bases outside the gene matches. The CDR3 runs to 16 residues. This chain's CDR3 is CASSTPGTDPAYGYTF. Here the CDR3 DNA reads TGTGCCAGCAGTACACCCGGGACAGACCCGGCCTATGGCTACACCTTC.

This clonotype was found a few times. The junction does not match germline at one end; this may be a read error. The CDR3 bases are TGTGCCAGCAGTCTCCGACCCGGGACAGGCAAGACCTACGAGCAGTACTTC. Translated: CASSLRPGTGKTYEQYF. This sequence joins TRBV24-1 and TRBJ2-7, with 8 bases identical to TRBD1. The CDR3 spans 17 residues. Germline values: CDR1 KGHDR, CDR2 SFDVKD.

V usage is TRBV7-9 and J usage is TRBJ2-5; D is ambiguous. V lost 1 base and J lost 1, with 13 bases in between. CDR3 length equals 16 residues. Germline V CDR1 and CDR2: SEHNR, FQNEAQ (reference sequence). The CDR3 nucleotides are TGTGCCAGCAGCTTAGTAGATCGGAGTGCCCAAGAGACCCAGTACTTC. The encoded protein is CASSLVDRSAQETQYF.

Concerning this clonotype: A clone one base away is much larger, so this may be a read error. The genes are TRBV5-6 and TRBJ1-2; D not resolved. Trimming removed 3 bases from V and 12 bases from J, with 12 bases in between. Germline V gene sequence: CDR1 SGHDT, CDR2 YYEEEE. The CDR3 length is 11 residues. The DNA for the CDR3 is TGTGCCAGCAGCTCCTTCGGCGGCCACACCTTC. Residues: CASSSFGGHTF.

V usage is TRBV11-3 and J usage is TRBJ1-1, with D uncertain. Germline CDR1 SGHNT, CDR2 YENEEA. V was cut by 1 base and J by 8 bases, with 23 bases left in between. The CDR3 has 17 amino acids. The CDR3 DNA reads as TGTGCCAGCAGCTTAGGGGTAGCGGAAGAGACCCCTATCGAAGCTTTCTTT. It encodes CASSLGVAEETPIEAFF.

The chain links TRBV15 to TRBJ1-6; no clear D gene. Between the trimmed V and J ends, which lost 5 bases and 7 bases, there was a span of 18 bases. Germline CDR1 and CDR2: LNHNV and YYDKDF (reference sequence). This CDR3 is built from 16 residues. The chain's CDR3 is CATSLLPPWANSPLHF. The CDR3 DNA is TGTGCCACCAGCTTGCTCCCCCCATGGGCAAATTCACCCCTCCACTTT.